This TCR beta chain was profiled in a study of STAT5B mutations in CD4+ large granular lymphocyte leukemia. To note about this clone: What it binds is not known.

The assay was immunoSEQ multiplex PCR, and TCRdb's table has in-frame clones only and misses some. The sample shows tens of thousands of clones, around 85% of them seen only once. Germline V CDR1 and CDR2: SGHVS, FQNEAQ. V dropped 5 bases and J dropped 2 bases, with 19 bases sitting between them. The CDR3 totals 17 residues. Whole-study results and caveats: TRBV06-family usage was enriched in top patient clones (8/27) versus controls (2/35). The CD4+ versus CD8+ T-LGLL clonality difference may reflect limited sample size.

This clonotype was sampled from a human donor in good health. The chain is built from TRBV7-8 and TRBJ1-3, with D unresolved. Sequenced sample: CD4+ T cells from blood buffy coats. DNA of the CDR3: TGTGCCAGCAGCGGCGTAATGATAGGACGTACTGGAAACACCATATATTTT. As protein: CASSGVMIGRTGNTIYF.